The entry below gives a single T cell receptor (beta chain) sequence along with its context. This record belongs to a study of cytomegalovirus exposure and HLA in healthy donors. With 60 Vbeta and 13 Jbeta primers, the PCR was carried out. Sequencing used immunoSEQ multiplex PCR; TCRdb keeps in-frame clones, though not all of them. The repertoire consists of fewer than 250,000 clones, with roughly four fifths occurring once and the leading ten covering roughly 1.5%. Germline assignment: CDR1 SGHRS and CDR2 YFSETQ. The CDR3 loop spans 14 amino acids. V trimming: 1 base; J trimming: 5 bases; junction bases outside the gene matches: 4.

V gene TRBV5-1 combines with J gene TRBJ2-7, with 9 bases that match TRBD1. The TCR sequence derives from a girl aged 10 to 17 in good health and CMV-seronegative. The sequenced sample was PBMCs. CDR3 in amino acids: CASSLLGQGNEQYF. In DNA, the CDR3 is TGCGCCAGCAGCTTGCTGGGACAGGGTAACGAGCAGTACTTC.